This TCR beta chain came from a study of T cells in Graves' hyperthyroidism and ophthalmopathy. TCR beta CDR3 regions were amplified from RNA transcripts. The HTBI primer set was used in a first-round RT-PCR of the TCR CDR3. From the multiplex PCR reads, TCRdb called clonotypes with MiXCR, one entry per CDR3 protein. The repertoire holds roughly 500,000 distinct CDR3 sequences, with around 22% as singletons. Trimming left V 0 bases short and J 5 bases short, with 13 bases between. Germline CDR1 reads LGHDT; CDR2 reads YNNKEL (reference sequence). CDR3 length: 15 residues. Any patient presenting with uncontrolled infection, other autoimmune disease, pregnancy or lactation was left out. Diagnosing involved the use of clinical symptoms, serum thyroxine and TRAb, thyroid ultrasound and orbital computed tomography. About 9.4 ml fresh peripheral blood yielded the PBMCs.

The origin of this receptor is a woman aged 25 to 39 with Graves' ophthalmopathy. The specimen was blood. The rearrangement uses TRBV3-1 and TRBJ1-2; tentatively, D is TRBD1 (5 bases). The CDR3 nucleotides are TGTGCCAGCAGCCAAGACGGCGCAGGGAAATATGGCTACACCTTC. Its protein is CASSQDGAGKYGYTF.